The table lists the clone carrying this T cell receptor (beta chain) with a count of one. At one of its ends the junction is not consistent with the germline gene, which may arise from a read error. The data originate from a study of cytomegalovirus exposure and HLA in healthy donors. PCR employed 60 Vbeta and 13 Jbeta primers. TCRdb's copy holds only in-frame clones and misses some; the assay was immunoSEQ multiplex PCR. Of 70,000 to 90,000 clones in the sample, around 84% were seen once. Germline V gene data show CDR1 as SSHAT and CDR2 as FNYEAQ (reference sequence). CDR3 size: 15 residues. The receptor was isolated from a man aged 70 or older in good health and CMV-seropositive. Sequenced material: PBMCs. This rearrangement joins TRBV7-7 to TRBJ1-5; 7 bases align to TRBD1. The CDR3 nucleotides are TGTGCTAGCAGCTTAACGGACAGGAACAATCAGCCCCAGCATTTT. Translated: CASSLTDRNNQPQHF.